Below, one TCR beta chain is given with its context. The data belong to a study of blood T cell repertoires in COVID-19. Study background: Acute-phase and convalescent COVID-19 samples originated in the United States, Italy and Spain. Sources were T cells, B-cell-depleted T cells, or PBMCs; the material itself was cDNA or gDNA.

V gave up 3 bases and J gave up 4 bases, with 11 bases separating them. CDR3 length: 14 amino acids. Germline V gives CDR1 MGHDK, CDR2 SYGVNS. Source study methods: Amplification of reference gene primers provided the estimated nucleated cell counts. Generated by immunoSEQ multiplex PCR, the TCRdb table keeps only in-frame clones and is missing some. V and J calls and clone size are as listed in that table; D and trimming were resolved from the DNA. The sample lists some 250,000 clones, over 75% seen once, with more than 1.5% in the top ten. This receptor was taken from a man aged 25-45 years who had recovered from COVID-19. The chain joins TRBV25-1 to TRBJ2-3; D perhaps matches TRBD1 (6 bases). The sample consisted of peripheral blood. CDR3 residues: CASSDIGQSDTQYF. CDR3 in DNA: TGTGCCAGCAGTGACATAGGACAGTCAGATACGCAGTATTTT.